This TCR beta chain emerged from a study of T cells in Graves' hyperthyroidism and ophthalmopathy. Study-wide background: Peripheral blood collection took place at initial diagnosis, before any treatment.

This clonotype appeared many times. Its antigen is not identified. Findings and caveats of the study: Ophthalmopathy and stable hyperthyroidism were told apart by a 13 V-J model.

Authors of the study amplified TCR beta CDR3 regions from RNA transcripts. First-round RT-PCR of the TCR CDR3 relied on the HTBI primer set. TCRdb redid the calling of the multiplex PCR reads with MiXCR, one entry per CDR3 protein. This sample carries hundreds of thousands of distinct CDR3 sequences, over 15% of them seen once, and the ten largest clones take about 17%. The V gene's germline CDR1 is LGHDT and CDR2 YNNKEL (reference sequence). The V and J ends lost 10 bases and 2 bases respectively, with 11 bases between them. This CDR3 contains 12 residues. The genes are TRBV3-1 and TRBJ2-5; maybe TRBD1 (5 bases). Sample: blood. The source is a woman in her late teens or twenties with Graves' hyperthyroidism. This chain's CDR3 is CATRQKQETQYF. Written as DNA, the CDR3 is TGTGCCACCAGACAGAAGCAAGAGACCCAGTACTTC.